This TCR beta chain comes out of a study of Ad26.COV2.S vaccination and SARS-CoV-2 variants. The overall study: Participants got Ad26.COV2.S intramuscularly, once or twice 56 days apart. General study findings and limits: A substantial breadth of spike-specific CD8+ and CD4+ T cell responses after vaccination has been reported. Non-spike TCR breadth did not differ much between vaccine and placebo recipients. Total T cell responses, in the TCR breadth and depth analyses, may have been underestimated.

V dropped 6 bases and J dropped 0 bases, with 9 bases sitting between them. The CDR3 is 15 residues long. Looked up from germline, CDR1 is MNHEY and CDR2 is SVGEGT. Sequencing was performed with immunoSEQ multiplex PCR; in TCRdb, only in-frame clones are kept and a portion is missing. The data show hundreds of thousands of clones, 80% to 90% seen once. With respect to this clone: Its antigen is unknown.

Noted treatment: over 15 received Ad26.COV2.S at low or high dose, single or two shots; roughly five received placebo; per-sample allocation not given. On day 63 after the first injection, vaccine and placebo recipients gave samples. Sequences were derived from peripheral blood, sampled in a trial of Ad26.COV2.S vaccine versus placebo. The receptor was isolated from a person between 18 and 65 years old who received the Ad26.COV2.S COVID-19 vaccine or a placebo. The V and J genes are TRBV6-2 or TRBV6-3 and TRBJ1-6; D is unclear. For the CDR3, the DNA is TGTGCCAGCAGCAACAAGAGCTCCTATAATTCACCCCTCCACTTT. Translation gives CASSNKSSYNSPLHF.